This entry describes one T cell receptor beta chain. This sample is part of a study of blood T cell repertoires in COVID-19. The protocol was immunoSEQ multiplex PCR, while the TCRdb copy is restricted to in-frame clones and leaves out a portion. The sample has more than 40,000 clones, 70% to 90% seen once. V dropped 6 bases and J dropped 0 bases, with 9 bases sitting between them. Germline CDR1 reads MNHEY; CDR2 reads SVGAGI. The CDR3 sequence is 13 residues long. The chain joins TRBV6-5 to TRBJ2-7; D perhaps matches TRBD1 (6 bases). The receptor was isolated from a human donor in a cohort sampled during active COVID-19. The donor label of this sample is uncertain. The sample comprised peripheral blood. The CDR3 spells CASSGQSSYEQYF. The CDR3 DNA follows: TGTGCCAGCAGCGGACAGAGCTCCTACGAGCAGTACTTC.